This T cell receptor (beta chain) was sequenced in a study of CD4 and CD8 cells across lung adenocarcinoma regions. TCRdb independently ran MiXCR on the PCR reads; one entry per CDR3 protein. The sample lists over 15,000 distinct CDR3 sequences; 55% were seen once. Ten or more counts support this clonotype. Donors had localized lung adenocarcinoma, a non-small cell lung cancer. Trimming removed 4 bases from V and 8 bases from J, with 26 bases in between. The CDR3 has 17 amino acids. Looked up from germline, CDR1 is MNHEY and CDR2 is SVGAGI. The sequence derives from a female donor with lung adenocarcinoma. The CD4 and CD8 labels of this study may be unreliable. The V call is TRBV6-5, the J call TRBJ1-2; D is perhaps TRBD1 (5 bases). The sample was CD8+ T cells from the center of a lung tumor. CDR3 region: CASSFGFTGTAPHGYTF. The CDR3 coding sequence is TGTGCCAGCAGTTTCGGATTTACCGGGACTGCCCCTCACGGCTACACCTTC.